These T cell receptor beta chains were read from a single sample in a study of CD8+ T cells in alopecia areata. Clones were read by immunoSEQ multiplex PCR, and TCRdb kept only the in-frame ones, dropping some. The sample lists roughly 190,000 clones, around 60% seen once, with approximately 1.2% in the top ten. Sequences were derived from CD4+ T cells sorted from blood, sampled around week 50, from a patient treated with tofacitinib. The source is a human donor with alopecia areata. Both conserved end residues are part of each CDR3. The order of the fields is D gene, clone size, J gene, V gene, CDR3 protein, CDR3 DNA. A D gene is named only where the DNA matches it firmly. Some rows mark clone size as missing; the rest say once, few, many or name a class of expanded clone.

d_call: NA; clone_size: NA; j_call: TRBJ2-3; v_call: TRBV2; cdr3_aa: CASTGLGTDTQYF; cdr3_nt: TGTGCCAGCACAGGGCTGGGCACAGATACGCAGTATTTT
d_call: NA; clone_size: NA; j_call: TRBJ2-2; v_call: TRBV30; cdr3_aa: CAWSVRTRNTGELFF; cdr3_nt: TGTGCCTGGAGTGTCAGGACACGGAACACCGGGGAGCTGTTTTTT
d_call: TRBD2; clone_size: NA; j_call: TRBJ2-5; v_call: TRBV5-6; cdr3_aa: CASSRTSGGLTGETQYF; cdr3_nt: TGTGCCAGCAGCCGAACTAGCGGGGGGCTTACGGGAGAGACCCAGTACTTC
d_call: TRBD1; clone_size: NA; j_call: TRBJ1-2; v_call: TRBV6-5; cdr3_aa: CASSYSPGQSNYGYTF; cdr3_nt: TGTGCCAGCAGTTACTCGCCGGGACAGAGTAACTATGGCTACACCTTC
d_call: TRBD2; clone_size: NA; j_call: TRBJ2-3; v_call: TRBV29-1; cdr3_aa: CSVLTSGANTDTQYF; cdr3_nt: TGCAGCGTTCTGACTAGCGGGGCTAACACAGATACGCAGTATTTT
d_call: NA; clone_size: once; j_call: TRBJ2-6; v_call: TRBV11-2; cdr3_aa: CASSLVRGSGANVLTF; cdr3_nt: TGTGCCAGCAGCTTAGTCCGTGGCTCTGGGGCCAACGTCCTGACTTTC
d_call: NA; clone_size: NA; j_call: TRBJ2-6; v_call: TRBV7-6; cdr3_aa: CASSLALSGANVLTF; cdr3_nt: TGTGCCAGCAGCTTAGCCCTCTCTGGGGCCAACGTCCTGACTTTC
d_call: NA; clone_size: NA; j_call: TRBJ1-1; v_call: TRBV2; cdr3_aa: CASSSRVRGSEAFF; cdr3_nt: TGTGCCAGCAGTTCCCGGGTCCGGGGCTCTGAAGCTTTCTTT
d_call: NA; clone_size: NA; j_call: TRBJ2-3; v_call: TRBV10-3; cdr3_aa: CAIRAPSTDTQYF; cdr3_nt: TGTGCCATCAGGGCGCCTTCCACAGATACGCAGTATTTT
d_call: NA; clone_size: few; j_call: TRBJ1-2; v_call: TRBV7-8; cdr3_aa: CASSFRDGSNYGYTF; cdr3_nt: TGTGCCAGCAGCTTCCGGGACGGGTCTAACTATGGCTACACCTTC
d_call: TRBD1; clone_size: NA; j_call: TRBJ1-2; v_call: TRBV2; cdr3_aa: CASSATGSYGYTF; cdr3_nt: TGTGCCAGCAGCGCGACAGGGTCCTATGGCTACACCTTC
d_call: NA; clone_size: NA; j_call: TRBJ2-1; v_call: TRBV29-1; cdr3_aa: CSVVGQGGGNEQFF; cdr3_nt: TGCAGCGTTGTCGGGCAGGGGGGAGGTAATGAGCAGTTCTTC
d_call: TRBD1; clone_size: NA; j_call: TRBJ1-2; v_call: TRBV27; cdr3_aa: CASSRPGTGLGGYTF; cdr3_nt: TGTGCCAGCAGCCGTCCCGGGACAGGGTTAGGGGGCTACACCTTC
d_call: NA; clone_size: NA; j_call: TRBJ2-2; v_call: TRBV4-3; cdr3_aa: CASSQESGIGELFF; cdr3_nt: TGCGCCAGCAGCCAAGAGTCGGGGATCGGGGAGCTGTTTTTT
d_call: NA; clone_size: NA; j_call: TRBJ2-7; v_call: TRBV7-2; cdr3_aa: CASSTGVVSYEQYF; cdr3_nt: TGTGCCAGCAGCACGGGGGTAGTGTCCTACGAGCAGTACTTC
d_call: TRBD2; clone_size: NA; j_call: TRBJ2-7; v_call: TRBV5-4; cdr3_aa: CASSIPGTSSYEQYF; cdr3_nt: TGTGCCAGCAGCATTCCCGGGACTAGCTCCTACGAGCAGTACTTC
d_call: NA; clone_size: few; j_call: TRBJ2-5; v_call: TRBV2; cdr3_aa: CANRDNQETQYF; cdr3_nt: TGTGCCAACCGGGACAACCAAGAGACCCAGTACTTC
d_call: TRBD2; clone_size: NA; j_call: TRBJ2-3; v_call: TRBV10-3; cdr3_aa: CAIGGTSGTTDTQYF; cdr3_nt: TGTGCCATCGGGGGGACTAGCGGGACCACAGATACGCAGTATTTT
d_call: NA; clone_size: NA; j_call: TRBJ1-1; v_call: TRBV4-3; cdr3_aa: CASSQEFNTEAFF; cdr3_nt: TGCGCCAGCAGCCAAGAATTTAACACTGAAGCTTTCTTT
d_call: NA; clone_size: NA; j_call: TRBJ1-2; v_call: TRBV4-1; cdr3_aa: CASSQDGNYGYTF; cdr3_nt: TGCGCCAGCAGCCAAGACGGGAACTATGGCTACACCTTC
d_call: TRBD1; clone_size: NA; j_call: TRBJ2-1; v_call: TRBV5-1; cdr3_aa: CASSSWTGLGNEQFF; cdr3_nt: TGCGCCAGCAGCTCCTGGACAGGGTTAGGCAATGAGCAGTTCTTC
d_call: NA; clone_size: NA; j_call: TRBJ2-3; v_call: TRBV9; cdr3_aa: CASSVDPSDTQYF; cdr3_nt: TGTGCCAGCAGCGTAGACCCGTCAGATACGCAGTATTTT
d_call: NA; clone_size: many; j_call: TRBJ1-2; v_call: TRBV5-6; cdr3_aa: CASSPRDGEYGYTF; cdr3_nt: TGTGCCAGCAGCCCAAGGGACGGAGAATATGGCTACACCTTC
d_call: NA; clone_size: NA; j_call: TRBJ1-1; v_call: TRBV4-1; cdr3_aa: CASSPTSQNTEAFF; cdr3_nt: TGCGCCAGCAGCCCAACCTCGCAGAACACTGAAGCTTTCTTT
d_call: TRBD1; clone_size: NA; j_call: TRBJ1-6; v_call: TRBV28; cdr3_aa: CASSGTVGPSPLHF; cdr3_nt: TGTGCCAGCAGTGGGACAGTGGGACCTTCACCCCTCCACTTT
d_call: NA; clone_size: NA; j_call: TRBJ1-2; v_call: TRBV4-3; cdr3_aa: CASSQGISGGQGYTF; cdr3_nt: TGCGCCAGCAGCCAAGGAATCAGCGGGGGCCAGGGCTACACCTTC
d_call: NA; clone_size: NA; j_call: TRBJ2-1; v_call: TRBV2; cdr3_aa: CASSEARGLGSFF; cdr3_nt: TGTGCCAGCAGTGAAGCCCGGGGATTAGGCTCGTTCTTC
d_call: NA; clone_size: NA; j_call: TRBJ2-7; v_call: TRBV30; cdr3_aa: CAWSPPSAIPIF; cdr3_nt: TGTGCCTGGAGTCCTCCTTCGGCAATCCCCATCTTC
d_call: NA; clone_size: NA; j_call: TRBJ1-2; v_call: TRBV30; cdr3_aa: CAWSAGQNYGYTF; cdr3_nt: TGTGCCTGGAGTGCTGGACAGAACTATGGCTACACCTTC
d_call: NA; clone_size: NA; j_call: TRBJ2-7; v_call: TRBV30; cdr3_aa: CAWSRTTYEQYF; cdr3_nt: TGTGCCTGGAGCAGAACCACCTACGAGCAGTACTTC
d_call: TRBD1; clone_size: NA; j_call: TRBJ2-3; v_call: TRBV28; cdr3_aa: CASSLGDRADTQYF; cdr3_nt: TGTGCCAGCAGTTTAGGAGACAGGGCAGATACGCAGTATTTT